These T cell receptor beta chains were read from a single sample in a study of memory CD4+ T cells and cytomegalovirus serostatus. Here immunoSEQ multiplex PCR was the method, and the copy in TCRdb shows in-frame clones only, minus some. The data contain tens of thousands of clones, approximately 80% of them seen just once; the ten biggest clones take up 0.75% to 0.85%. The source material was memory CD4+ T cells from blood. The receptors shown here come from an adult in good health and CMV-seronegative. Both conserved end residues are part of each CDR3. The D gene is left open where the match is weak.

D gene: -
V gene: TRBV2
CDR3 length: 16
J gene: TRBJ2-5
CDR3 protein: CASSELGARNQETQYF

D gene: TRBD2
V gene: TRBV29-1
CDR3 length: 15
J gene: TRBJ2-5
CDR3 protein: CSVHLTSGGTRTQYF

D gene: -
V gene: TRBV28
CDR3 length: 12
J gene: TRBJ1-5
CDR3 protein: CASAVGSQPQHF

D gene: -
V gene: TRBV14
CDR3 length: 15
J gene: TRBJ2-7
CDR3 protein: CASSQDSGWSYEQYF

D gene: TRBD1
V gene: TRBV9
CDR3 length: 14
J gene: TRBJ2-7
CDR3 protein: CASSSVGDSYEQYF

D gene: TRBD1
V gene: TRBV4-1
CDR3 length: 17
J gene: TRBJ1-2
CDR3 protein: CASSQIIGDRGLYGYTF

D gene: -
V gene: TRBV7-3
CDR3 length: 14
J gene: TRBJ1-1
CDR3 protein: CASSLGPRGTEAFF

D gene: -
V gene: TRBV5-1
CDR3 length: 14
J gene: TRBJ2-3
CDR3 protein: CASSDYSGPNTQYF

D gene: -
V gene: TRBV2
CDR3 length: 13
J gene: TRBJ2-1
CDR3 protein: CASQHDRRFEQFF

D gene: TRBD1
V gene: TRBV18
CDR3 length: 14
J gene: TRBJ2-7
CDR3 protein: CASSRDRSIYEQYF

D gene: -
V gene: TRBV14
CDR3 length: 13
J gene: TRBJ2-7
CDR3 protein: CASSQGTPYEQYF

D gene: -
V gene: TRBV6-5
CDR3 length: 14
J gene: TRBJ2-2
CDR3 protein: CASRPNTNTGELFF

D gene: -
V gene: TRBV18
CDR3 length: 16
J gene: TRBJ1-1
CDR3 protein: CASSPPGGAWNTEAFF

D gene: -
V gene: TRBV7-8
CDR3 length: 17
J gene: TRBJ2-3
CDR3 protein: CASSAPIREDPTDTQYF

D gene: -
V gene: TRBV18
CDR3 length: 15
J gene: TRBJ1-1
CDR3 protein: CASSPPSAGPTEAFF

D gene: -
V gene: TRBV5-4
CDR3 length: 13
J gene: TRBJ2-5
CDR3 protein: CASSLGLVETQYF

D gene: -
V gene: TRBV6-1
CDR3 length: 12
J gene: TRBJ2-7
CDR3 protein: CASSPSGHEQYF

D gene: TRBD1
V gene: TRBV28
CDR3 length: 16
J gene: TRBJ1-5
CDR3 protein: CASSLFQGAESQPQHF

D gene: -
V gene: TRBV4-1
CDR3 length: 16
J gene: TRBJ1-5
CDR3 protein: CASSQEIPGYGQPQHF

D gene: -
V gene: TRBV19
CDR3 length: 14
J gene: TRBJ1-6
CDR3 protein: CASSFRGLHSPLHF

D gene: TRBD2
V gene: TRBV7-3
CDR3 length: 16
J gene: TRBJ2-1
CDR3 protein: CASSPLTSGRVGEQFF

D gene: TRBD2
V gene: TRBV6-5
CDR3 length: 16
J gene: TRBJ2-3
CDR3 protein: CASSYLSGGPPNTQYF

D gene: -
V gene: TRBV5-1
CDR3 length: 16
J gene: TRBJ1-2
CDR3 protein: CASSFDNTRSNYGYTF

D gene: TRBD1
V gene: TRBV11-2
CDR3 length: 13
J gene: TRBJ1-1
CDR3 protein: CASSFQGATEAFF

D gene: -
V gene: TRBV5-1
CDR3 length: 13
J gene: TRBJ2-1
CDR3 protein: CASSIGTRNEQFF

D gene: TRBD2
V gene: TRBV19
CDR3 length: 19
J gene: TRBJ2-7
CDR3 protein: CASNPGLAGLGGTLAGQYF

D gene: -
V gene: TRBV27
CDR3 length: 12
J gene: TRBJ1-5
CDR3 protein: CASKGLNQPQHF

D gene: -
V gene: TRBV7-9
CDR3 length: 16
J gene: TRBJ2-7
CDR3 protein: CASSLGTQGLSYEQYF

D gene: -
V gene: TRBV7-2
CDR3 length: 13
J gene: TRBJ2-4
CDR3 protein: CASSSGVENIQYF

D gene: -
V gene: TRBV6-5
CDR3 length: 14
J gene: TRBJ1-2
CDR3 protein: CAISEVRATYGYTF

D gene: -
V gene: TRBV14
CDR3 length: 12
J gene: TRBJ1-3
CDR3 protein: CASSQVGNTIYF